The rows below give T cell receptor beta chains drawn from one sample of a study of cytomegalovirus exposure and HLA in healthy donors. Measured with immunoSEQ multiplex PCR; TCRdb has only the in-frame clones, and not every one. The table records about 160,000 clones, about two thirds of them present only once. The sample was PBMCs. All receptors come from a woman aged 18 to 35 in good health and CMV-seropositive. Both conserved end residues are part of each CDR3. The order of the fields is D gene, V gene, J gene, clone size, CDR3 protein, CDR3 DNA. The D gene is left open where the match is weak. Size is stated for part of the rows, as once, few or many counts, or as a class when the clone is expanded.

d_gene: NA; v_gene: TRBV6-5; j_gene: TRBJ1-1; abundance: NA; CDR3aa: CASNRGAGATEAFF; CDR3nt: TGTGCCAGCAACCGGGGGGCCGGAGCCACTGAAGCTTTCTTT
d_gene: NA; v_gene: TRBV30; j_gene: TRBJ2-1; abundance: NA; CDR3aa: CAWSVGLNAPNEQFF; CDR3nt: TGTGCCTGGAGCGTGGGCCTTAACGCCCCCAATGAGCAGTTCTTC
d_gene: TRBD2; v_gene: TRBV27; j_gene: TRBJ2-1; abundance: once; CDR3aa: CASSWTREPNEQFF; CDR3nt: TGTGCCAGCAGTTGGACTAGAGAACCCAATGAGCAGTTCTTC
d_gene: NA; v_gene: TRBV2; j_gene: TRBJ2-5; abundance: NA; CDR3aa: CASSETGDPRLTQYF; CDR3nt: TGTGCCAGCAGTGAAACGGGGGACCCCCGATTAACCCAGTACTTC
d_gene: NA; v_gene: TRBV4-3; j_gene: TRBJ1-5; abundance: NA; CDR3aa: CASSQDWQDGVQPQHF; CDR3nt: TGCGCCAGCAGCCAAGATTGGCAGGACGGGGTCCAGCCCCAGCATTTT
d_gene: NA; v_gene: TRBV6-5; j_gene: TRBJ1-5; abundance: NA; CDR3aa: CASSRLPHSQPQHF; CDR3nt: TGTGCCAGCAGCCGTTTACCCCACAGTCAGCCCCAGCATTTT
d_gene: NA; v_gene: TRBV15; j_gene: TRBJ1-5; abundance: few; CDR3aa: CATSREAYSNQPQHF; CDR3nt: TGTGCCACCAGCAGAGAGGCTTATAGCAATCAGCCCCAGCATTTT
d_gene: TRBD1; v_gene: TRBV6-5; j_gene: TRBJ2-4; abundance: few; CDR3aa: CASSYSDRGKNIQYF; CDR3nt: TGTGCCAGCAGTTACTCGGACAGGGGCAAAAACATTCAGTACTTC
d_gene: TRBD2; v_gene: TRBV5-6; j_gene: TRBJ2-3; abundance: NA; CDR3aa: CASSFLGRDYTDTQYF; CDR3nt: TGTGCCAGCAGCTTTCTCGGGAGGGATTACACAGATACGCAGTATTTT
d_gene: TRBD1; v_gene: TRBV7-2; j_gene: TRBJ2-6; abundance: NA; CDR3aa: CASSFGRGQGINGANVLTF; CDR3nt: TGTGCCAGCAGCTTTGGGCGGGGACAGGGGATTAATGGGGCCAACGTCCTGACTTTC
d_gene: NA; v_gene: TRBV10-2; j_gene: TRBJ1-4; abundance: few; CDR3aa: CASSTGAGEKLFF; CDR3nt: TGCGCCAGCTCGACGGGTGCCGGTGAAAAACTGTTTTTT
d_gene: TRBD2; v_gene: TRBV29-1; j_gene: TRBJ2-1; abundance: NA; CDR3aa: CSVAGTSGRANSYNEQFF; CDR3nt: TGCAGCGTTGCGGGGACTAGCGGGAGGGCCAACTCCTACAATGAGCAGTTCTTC
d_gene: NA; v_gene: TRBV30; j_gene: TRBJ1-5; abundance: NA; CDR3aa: CAWSDPLRQYSNQPQHF; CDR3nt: TGTGCCTGGAGTGACCCCCTCCGACAGTATAGCAATCAGCCCCAGCATTTT
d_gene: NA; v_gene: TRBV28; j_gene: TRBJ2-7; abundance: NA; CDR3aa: CASSFYSGTLTYEQYF; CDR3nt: TGTGCCAGCAGTTTTTACTCCGGGACACTTACCTACGAGCAGTACTTC
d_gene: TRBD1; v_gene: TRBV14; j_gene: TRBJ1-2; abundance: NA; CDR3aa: CASCSTGGYGYTF; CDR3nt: TGTGCCAGCTGTTCGACAGGGGGCTATGGCTACACCTTC
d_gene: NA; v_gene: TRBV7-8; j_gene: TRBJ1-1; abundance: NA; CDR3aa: CASSPNVGLNTEAFF; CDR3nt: TGTGCCAGCAGCCCTAATGTAGGACTAAACACTGAAGCTTTCTTT
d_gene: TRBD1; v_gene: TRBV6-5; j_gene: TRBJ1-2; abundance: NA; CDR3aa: CASSYLTGGGYTF; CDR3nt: TGTGCCAGCAGTTATCTCACAGGGGGAGGCTACACCTTC